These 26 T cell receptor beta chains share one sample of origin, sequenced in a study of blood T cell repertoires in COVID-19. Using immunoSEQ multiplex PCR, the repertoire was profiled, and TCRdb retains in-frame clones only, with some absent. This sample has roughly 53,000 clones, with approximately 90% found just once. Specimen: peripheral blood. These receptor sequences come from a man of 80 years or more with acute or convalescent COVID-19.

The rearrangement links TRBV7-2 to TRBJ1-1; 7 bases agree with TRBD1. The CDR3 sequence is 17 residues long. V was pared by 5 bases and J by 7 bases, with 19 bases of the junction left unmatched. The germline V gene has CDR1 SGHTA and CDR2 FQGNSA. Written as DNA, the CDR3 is TGTGCCAGCAGCCTCCCGGGACAGAATATCAAAAGAGGTGAAGCTTTCTTT. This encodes CASSLPGQNIKRGEAFF.

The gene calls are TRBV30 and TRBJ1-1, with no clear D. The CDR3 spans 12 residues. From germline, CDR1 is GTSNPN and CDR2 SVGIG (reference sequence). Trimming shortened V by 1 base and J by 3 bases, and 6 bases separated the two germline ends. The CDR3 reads CAWSATDTEAFF. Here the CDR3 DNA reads TGTGCCTGGAGTGCCACGGACACTGAAGCTTTCTTT.

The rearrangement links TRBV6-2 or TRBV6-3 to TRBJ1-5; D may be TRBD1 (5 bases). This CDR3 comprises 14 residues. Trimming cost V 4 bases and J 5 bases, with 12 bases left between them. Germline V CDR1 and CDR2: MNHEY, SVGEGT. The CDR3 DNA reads TGTGCCAGCAGTTTGAGCCAGGGTTATCAGCCCCAGCATTTT. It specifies CASSLSQGYQPQHF.

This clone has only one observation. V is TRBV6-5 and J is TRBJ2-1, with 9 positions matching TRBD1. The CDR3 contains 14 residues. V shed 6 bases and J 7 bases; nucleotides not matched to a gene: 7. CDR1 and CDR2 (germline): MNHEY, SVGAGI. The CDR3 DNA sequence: TGTGCCAGCAGCGACAGGGGGTCAAAAAATGAGCAGTTCTTC. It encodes CASSDRGSKNEQFF.

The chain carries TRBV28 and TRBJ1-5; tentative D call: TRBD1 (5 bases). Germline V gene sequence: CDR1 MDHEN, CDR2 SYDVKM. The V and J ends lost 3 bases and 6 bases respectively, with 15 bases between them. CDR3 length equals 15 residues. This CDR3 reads CASSLIPGQGQPQHF. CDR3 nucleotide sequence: TGTGCCAGCAGTTTGATTCCAGGCCAGGGTCAGCCCCAGCATTTT.

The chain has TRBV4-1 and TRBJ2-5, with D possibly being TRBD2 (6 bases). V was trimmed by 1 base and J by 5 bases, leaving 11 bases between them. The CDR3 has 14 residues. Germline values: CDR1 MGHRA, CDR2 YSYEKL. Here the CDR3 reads CASSQGPGGETQYF. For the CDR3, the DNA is TGCGCCAGCAGCCAAGGCCCTGGGGGGGAGACCCAGTACTTC.

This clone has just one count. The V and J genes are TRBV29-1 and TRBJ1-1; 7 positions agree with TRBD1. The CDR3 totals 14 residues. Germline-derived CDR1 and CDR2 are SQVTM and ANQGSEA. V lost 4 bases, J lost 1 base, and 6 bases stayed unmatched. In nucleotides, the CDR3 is TGCAGCGTTGTACAGGGGCCACAGAACACTGAAGCTTTCTTT. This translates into CSVVQGPQNTEAFF. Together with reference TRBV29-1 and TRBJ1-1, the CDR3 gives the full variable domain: SAVISQKPSRDICQRGTSLTIQCQVDSQVTMMFWYRQQPGQSLTLIATANQGSEATYESGFVIDKFPISRPNLTFSTLTVSNMSPEDSSIYLCSVVQGPQNTEAFFGQGTRLTVV.

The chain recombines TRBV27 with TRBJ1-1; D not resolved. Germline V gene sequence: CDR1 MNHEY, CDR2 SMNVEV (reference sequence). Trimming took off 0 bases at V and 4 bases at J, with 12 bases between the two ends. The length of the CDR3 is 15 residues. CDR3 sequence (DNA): TGTGCCAGCAGTTTATCAGGAGGGATGGTCACTGAAGCTTTCTTT. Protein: CASSLSGGMVTEAFF.

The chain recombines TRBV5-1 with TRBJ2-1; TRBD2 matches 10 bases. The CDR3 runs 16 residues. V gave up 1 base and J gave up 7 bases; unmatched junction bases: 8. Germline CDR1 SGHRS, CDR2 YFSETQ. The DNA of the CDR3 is TGCGCCAGCAGCTTGATAGTAGCGGGGGGAAAAAATGAGCAGTTCTTC. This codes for CASSLIVAGGKNEQFF.

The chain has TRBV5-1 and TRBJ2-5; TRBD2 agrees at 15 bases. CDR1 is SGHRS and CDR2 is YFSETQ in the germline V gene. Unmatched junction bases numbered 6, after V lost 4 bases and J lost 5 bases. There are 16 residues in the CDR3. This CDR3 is CASSPGTSGGLETQYF. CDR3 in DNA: TGCGCCAGCAGCCCAGGGACTAGCGGGGGGTTGGAGACCCAGTACTTC.

The CDR3 spells CATSDRSGGSYNEQFF. As DNA, the CDR3 is TGTGCCACCAGTGACAGAAGCGGGGGATCATACAATGAGCAGTTCTTC. The chain is built from TRBV24-1 and TRBJ2-1; 8 bases map to TRBD2. CDR3 length: 16 residues. With 4 bases clipped from V and 4 bases from J, the junction kept 8 bases outside the gene matches. Germline V gene lookup returns CDR1 KGHDR and CDR2 SFDVKD.

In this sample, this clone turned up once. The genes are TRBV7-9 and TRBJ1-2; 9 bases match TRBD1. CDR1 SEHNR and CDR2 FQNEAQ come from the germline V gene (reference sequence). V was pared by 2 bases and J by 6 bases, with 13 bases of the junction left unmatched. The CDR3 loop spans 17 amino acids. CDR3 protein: CASSLKGPGTGTDGYTF. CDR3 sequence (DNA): TGTGCCAGCAGCTTAAAGGGGCCTGGGACAGGGACTGATGGCTACACCTTC.

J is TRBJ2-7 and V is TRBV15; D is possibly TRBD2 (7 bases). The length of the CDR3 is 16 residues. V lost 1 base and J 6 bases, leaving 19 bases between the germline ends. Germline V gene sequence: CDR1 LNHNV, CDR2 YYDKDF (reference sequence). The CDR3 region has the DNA TGTGCCACCAGCAGAGTAGGTGGGGGGGCTTATACCGAGCAGTACTTC. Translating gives CATSRVGGGAYTEQYF.

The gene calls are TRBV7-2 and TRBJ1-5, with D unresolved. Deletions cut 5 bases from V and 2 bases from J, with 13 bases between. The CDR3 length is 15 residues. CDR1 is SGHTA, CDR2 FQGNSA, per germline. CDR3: CASSAGGQGNQPQHF. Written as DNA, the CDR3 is TGTGCCAGCAGCGCGGGTGGGCAGGGCAATCAGCCCCAGCATTTT.

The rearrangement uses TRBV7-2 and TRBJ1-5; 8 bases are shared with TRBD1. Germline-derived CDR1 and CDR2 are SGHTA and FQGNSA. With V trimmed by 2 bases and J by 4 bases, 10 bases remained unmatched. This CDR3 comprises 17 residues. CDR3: CASSLLPGGTGNQPQHF. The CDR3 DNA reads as TGTGCCAGCAGCTTATTACCAGGGGGGACAGGAAATCAGCCCCAGCATTTT.

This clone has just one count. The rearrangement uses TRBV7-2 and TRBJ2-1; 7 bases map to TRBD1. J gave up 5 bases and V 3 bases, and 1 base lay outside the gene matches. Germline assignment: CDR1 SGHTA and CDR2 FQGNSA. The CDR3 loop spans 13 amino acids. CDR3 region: CASSFDRDNEQFF. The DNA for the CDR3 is TGTGCCAGCAGCTTTGACAGGGACAATGAGCAGTTCTTC.

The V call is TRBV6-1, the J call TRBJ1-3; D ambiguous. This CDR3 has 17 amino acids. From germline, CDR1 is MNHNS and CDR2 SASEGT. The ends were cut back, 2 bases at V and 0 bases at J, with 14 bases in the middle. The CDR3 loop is CASSEYAPPVSGNTIYF. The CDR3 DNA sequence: TGTGCCAGCAGTGAATACGCCCCCCCAGTCTCTGGAAACACCATATATTTT.

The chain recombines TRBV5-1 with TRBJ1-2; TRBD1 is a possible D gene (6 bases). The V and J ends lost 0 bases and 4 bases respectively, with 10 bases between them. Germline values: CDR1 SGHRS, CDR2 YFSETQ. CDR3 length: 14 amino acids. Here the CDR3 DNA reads TGCGCCAGCAGCTTGGGGGACAACTCCTATGGCTACACCTTC. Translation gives CASSLGDNSYGYTF. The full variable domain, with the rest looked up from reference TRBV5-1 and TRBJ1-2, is KAGVTQTPRYLIKTRGQQVTLSCSPISGHRSVSWYQQTPGQGLQFLFEYFSETQRNKGNFPGRFSGRQFSNSRSEMNVSTLELGDSALYLCASSLGDNSYGYTFGSGTRLTVV.

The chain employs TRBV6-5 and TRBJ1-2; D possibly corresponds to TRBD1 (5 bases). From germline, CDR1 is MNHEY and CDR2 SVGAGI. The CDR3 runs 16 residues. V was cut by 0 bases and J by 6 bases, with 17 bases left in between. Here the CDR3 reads CASSYSTGGNPNGYTF. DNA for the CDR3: TGTGCCAGCAGTTACTCGACCGGGGGAAATCCGAATGGCTACACCTTC.

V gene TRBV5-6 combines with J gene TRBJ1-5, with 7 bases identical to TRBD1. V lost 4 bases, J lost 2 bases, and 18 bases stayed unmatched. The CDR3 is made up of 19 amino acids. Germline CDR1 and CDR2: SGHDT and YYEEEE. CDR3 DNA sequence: TGTGCCAGCAGCGTAGCTACAGGGGTCGGGAAGATTGGCAATCAGCCCCAGCATTTT. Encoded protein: CASSVATGVGKIGNQPQHF.

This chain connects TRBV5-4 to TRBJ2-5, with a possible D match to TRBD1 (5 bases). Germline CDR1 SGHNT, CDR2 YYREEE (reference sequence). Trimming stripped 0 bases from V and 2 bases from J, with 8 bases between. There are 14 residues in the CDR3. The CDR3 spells CASSLEHRQETQYF. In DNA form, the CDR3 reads TGTGCCAGCAGCTTGGAGCACAGGCAAGAGACCCAGTACTTC.

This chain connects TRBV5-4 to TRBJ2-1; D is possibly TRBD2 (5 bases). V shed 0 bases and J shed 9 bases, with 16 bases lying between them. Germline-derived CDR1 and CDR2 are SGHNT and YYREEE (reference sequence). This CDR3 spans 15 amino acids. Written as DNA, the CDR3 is TGTGCCAGCAGCTTGGCAGTAATCCCGAGCGGTGAGCAGTTCTTC. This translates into CASSLAVIPSGEQFF.

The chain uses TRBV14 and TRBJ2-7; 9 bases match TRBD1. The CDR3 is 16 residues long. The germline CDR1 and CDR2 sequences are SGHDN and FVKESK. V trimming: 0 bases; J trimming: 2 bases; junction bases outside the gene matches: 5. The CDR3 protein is CASSQDRTGDTYEQYF. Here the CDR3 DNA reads TGTGCCAGCAGCCAAGACCGGACAGGGGATACCTACGAGCAGTACTTC.

CDR3 bases: TGTGCCAGCTCGGGGGGGGAAAATCAGCCCCAGCATTTT. Encoded protein: CASSGGENQPQHF. The chain recombines TRBV18 with TRBJ1-5; the D gene is possibly TRBD1 (5 bases). The CDR3 spans 13 residues. The germline V gene encodes CDR1 KGHSH and CDR2 LQKENI. Trimming shortened V by 6 bases and J by 4 bases, and 10 bases separated the two germline ends.

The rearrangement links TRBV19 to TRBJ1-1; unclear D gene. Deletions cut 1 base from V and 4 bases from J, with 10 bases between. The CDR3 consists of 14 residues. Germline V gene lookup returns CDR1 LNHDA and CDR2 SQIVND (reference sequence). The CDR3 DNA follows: TGTGCCAGTAGTATAGGCCAGGCGTCCACTGAAGCTTTCTTT. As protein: CASSIGQASTEAFF. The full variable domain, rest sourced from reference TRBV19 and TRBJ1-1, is DGGITQSPKYLFRKEGQNVTLSCEQNLNHDAMYWYRQDPGQGLRLIYYSQIVNDFQKGDIAEGYSVSREKKESFPLTVTSAQKNPTAFYLCASSIGQASTEAFFGQGTRLTVV.

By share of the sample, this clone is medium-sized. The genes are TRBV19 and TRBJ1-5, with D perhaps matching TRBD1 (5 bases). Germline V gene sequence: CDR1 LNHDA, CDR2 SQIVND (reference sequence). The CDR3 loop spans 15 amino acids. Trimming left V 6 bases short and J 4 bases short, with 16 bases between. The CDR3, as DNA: TGTGCCAGTAGGACAGAACGACGGCGTAATCAGCCCCAGCATTTT. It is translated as CASRTERRRNQPQHF. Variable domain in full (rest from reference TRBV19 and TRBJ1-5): DGGITQSPKYLFRKEGQNVTLSCEQNLNHDAMYWYRQDPGQGLRLIYYSQIVNDFQKGDIAEGYSVSREKKESFPLTVTSAQKNPTAFYLCASRTERRRNQPQHFGDGTRLSIL.